What follows are 21 T cell receptor beta chains derived from one specimen sequenced in a study of blood T cell repertoires in COVID-19. Clones were read by immunoSEQ multiplex PCR, and TCRdb kept only the in-frame ones, dropping some. The sample records about 62,000 clones, 75% to 90% being singletons. The sample comprised peripheral blood. Every receptor here comes from a woman between 55 and 75 years old with COVID-19, enrolled during active disease.

This clone was recorded only once. The chain links TRBV4-1 to TRBJ2-4; D may be TRBD2 (6 bases). V shed 1 base and J shed 8 bases, with 27 bases lying between them. The germline CDR1 and CDR2 sequences are MGHRA and YSYEKL. The CDR3 covers 19 residues. The CDR3 protein is CASSQVLGGQGEVKDIQYF. CDR3 sequence (DNA): TGCGCCAGCAGCCAAGTCCTCGGGGGTCAGGGAGAAGTTAAGGACATTCAGTACTTC.

This rearrangement joins TRBV30 to TRBJ1-4; 7 nucleotides line up with TRBD1. Germline CDR1 GTSNPN, CDR2 SVGIG (reference sequence). J lost 5 bases, V lost 2 bases, and 11 bases had no gene match. The CDR3 runs to 16 residues. The CDR3 region is CAWSRAGGNRNEKLFF. The CDR3 DNA reads as TGTGCCTGGAGTCGGGCAGGGGGGAATCGGAATGAAAAACTGTTTTTT. The variable domain in full, completed from reference TRBV30 and TRBJ1-4, reads SQTIHQWPATLVQPVGSPLSLECTVEGTSNPNLYWYRQAAGRGLQLLFYSVGIGQISSEVPQNLSASRPQDRQFILSSKKLLLSDSGFYLCAWSRAGGNRNEKLFFGSGTQLSVL.

This clone was detected once. This chain links TRBV30 with TRBJ2-3, with 7 bases that match TRBD1. Germline V lookup: CDR1 GTSNPN, CDR2 SVGIG (reference sequence). The V segment lost 0 bases and the J segment 6 bases; nucleotides outside the gene matches: 6. CDR3 length: 14 residues. The CDR3 region has the DNA TGTGCCTGGAGTGTAGACAGGGTAAAGGATACGCAGTATTTT. It specifies CAWSVDRVKDTQYF.

This chain joins TRBV11-2 and TRBJ1-1, with a weak D call TRBD1 (5 bases). Germline assignment: CDR1 SGHAT and CDR2 FQNNGV. V dropped 3 bases and J dropped 0 bases, with 8 bases sitting between them. The CDR3 runs 14 residues. The CDR3 sequence is CASSLGGVNTEAFF. The CDR3 DNA follows: TGTGCCAGCAGCTTGGGGGGGGTGAACACTGAAGCTTTCTTT. Supplemented by reference TRBV11-2 and TRBJ1-1, the full variable domain reads EAGVAQSPRYKIIEKRQSVAFWCNPISGHATLYWYQQILGQGPKLLIQFQNNGVVDDSQLPKDRFSAERLKGVDSTLKIQPAKLEDSAVYLCASSLGGVNTEAFFGQGTRLTVV.

J is TRBJ1-6 and V is TRBV27, with TRBD1 identical over 9 bases. The ends lost 4 bases at V and 10 bases at J; junction bases unmatched: 8. CDR1 and CDR2 from the germline V gene are MNHEY and SMNVEV (reference sequence). The CDR3 has 15 residues. The CDR3 nucleotides are TGTGCCAGCAGTTCCCCGGACAGGGGAGGATCACCCCTCCACTTT. Protein: CASSSPDRGGSPLHF.

This chain joins TRBV4-3 and TRBJ1-1; D uncertain. The V and J ends lost 0 bases and 6 bases respectively, with 11 bases between them. Per the germline V gene, CDR1 is LGHNA and CDR2 is YSLEER. The CDR3 extends over 14 amino acids. The CDR3 region has the DNA TGCGCCAGCAGCCAAGATACAACCTCCCCTGAAGCTTTCTTT. This translates into CASSQDTTSPEAFF.

This clone was seen a single time. J is TRBJ1-1 and V is TRBV15; unclear D gene. The CDR3 totals 14 residues. V lost 1 base to trimming and J lost 8 bases, with 14 bases between them. Germline lookup yields CDR1 LNHNV and CDR2 YYDKDF (reference sequence). The CDR3 reads CATSRGRGEGEAFF. The CDR3 nucleotides are TGTGCCACCAGCAGAGGTCGGGGTGAGGGCGAAGCTTTCTTT.

The chain links TRBV24-1 to TRBJ2-4; D is unclear. The V and J ends lost 3 bases and 9 bases respectively, with 11 bases between them. CDR1 is KGHDR, CDR2 SFDVKD, per germline. This CDR3 has 13 residues. CDR3 protein: CATSDGGLGIQYF. CDR3 nucleotides: TGTGCCACCAGTGATGGCGGCCTGGGCATTCAGTACTTC.

This rearrangement joins TRBV5-1 to TRBJ2-5, with 8 bases aligning to TRBD2. Germline values: CDR1 SGHRS, CDR2 YFSETQ. CDR3 length: 16 residues. Trimming took 0 bases from V and 2 from J; bases not matched to a gene: 6. The CDR3 protein is CASSLALLAEQETQYF. The CDR3 nucleotides are TGCGCCAGCAGCTTGGCCTTACTAGCGGAACAAGAGACCCAGTACTTC.

CDR3 residues: CASSIWGHNSNQPQHF. The CDR3 DNA is TGTGCCAGTAGTATTTGGGGACACAATAGCAATCAGCCCCAGCATTTT. The chain joins TRBV19 to TRBJ1-5, with a tentative D call TRBD1 (6 bases). Germline CDR1 and CDR2: LNHDA and SQIVND (reference sequence). The CDR3 spans 16 residues. V lost 3 bases, J lost 0 bases, and 12 bases lay in between.

The chain uses TRBV25-1 and TRBJ2-2; TRBD1 matches at 8 bases. CDR3 length equals 15 residues. The ends lost 4 bases at V and 2 bases at J; junction bases unmatched: 3. CDR1 is MGHDK, CDR2 SYGVNS, per germline. CDR3 DNA: TGTGCCAGCAGTGGACAGGGGCTAAACACCGGGGAGCTGTTTTTT. Protein sequence: CASSGQGLNTGELFF.

The sample holds one count of this clone. The chain couples TRBV7-2 to TRBJ1-2; TRBD1 aligns across 8 bases. The CDR3 length is 14 residues. The V and J ends lost 1 base and 6 bases, in that order; junction bases with no gene match: 4. The V gene's germline CDR1 is SGHTA and CDR2 FQGNSA. CDR3 sequence (DNA): TGTGCCAGCAGCTTAGGGGCAGGGGGCAATGGCTACACCTTC. Protein sequence: CASSLGAGGNGYTF.

V usage is TRBV5-8 and J usage is TRBJ2-5; 7 positions match TRBD1. There are 15 residues in the CDR3. V lost 3 bases and J lost 1; bases outside the gene matches: 6. Germline assignment: CDR1 SGHTS and CDR2 YDEGEE. The CDR3 protein is CASSSEYRGQETQYF. As DNA, the CDR3 is TGTGCCAGCAGCTCCGAATACAGGGGCCAAGAGACCCAGTACTTC.

Concerning this clone: The junction and the germline gene differ at one end; a read error may be behind it. The genes are TRBV7-7 and TRBJ1-1; unclear D gene. This CDR3 has 13 residues. Germline V gene sequence: CDR1 SSHAT, CDR2 FNYEAQ (reference sequence). The CDR3 spells CASSLAAGSEAFF. The DNA for the CDR3 is TGTGCTAGCAGCTTAGCCGCGGGATCTGAAGCTTTCTTT.

The gene calls are TRBV9 and TRBJ2-2, with a weak D call TRBD2 (8 bases). The CDR3 has 19 residues. Germline V lookup: CDR1 SGDLS, CDR2 YYNGEE. Trimming shortened V by 0 bases and J by 6 bases, and 24 bases separated the two germline ends. This CDR3 is CASSVVLGGGAGDPGELFF. As DNA, the CDR3 is TGTGCCAGCAGCGTAGTCTTAGGGGGCGGAGCGGGAGACCCCGGGGAGCTGTTTTTT. The full variable domain, in which reference TRBV9 and TRBJ2-2 provide the parts outside the CDR3, is DSGVTQTPKHLITATGQRVTLRCSPRSGDLSVYWYQQSLDQGLQFLIQYYNGEERAKGNILERFSAQQFPDLHSELNLSSLELGDSALYFCASSVVLGGGAGDPGELFFGEGSRLTVL.

The rearrangement joins TRBV7-2 to TRBJ1-2, with 7 bases fitting TRBD1. V lost 2 bases to trimming and J lost 6 bases; unmatched junction nucleotides: 6. The germline V gene encodes CDR1 SGHTA and CDR2 FQGNSA. The CDR3 is 14 amino acids. The DNA for the CDR3 is TGTGCCAGCAGCTTACAGGGGGAAGGCCATGGCTACACCTTC. Translated, it gives CASSLQGEGHGYTF.

The V gene is TRBV9, the J gene TRBJ1-1, with 9 bases that match TRBD1. Germline CDR1 SGDLS, CDR2 YYNGEE. Trimming cost V 4 bases and J 5 bases; bases outside gene matches: 6. CDR3 size: 14 residues. CDR3 protein: CASSLGQGWTEAFF. The CDR3 DNA sequence: TGTGCCAGCAGCCTGGGACAGGGCTGGACTGAAGCTTTCTTT.

This sequence joins TRBV7-2 and TRBJ2-3; TRBD2 matches at 12 bases. Germline V CDR1 and CDR2: SGHTA, FQGNSA. Trimming took 2 bases from V and 4 from J; bases not matched to a gene: 4. The CDR3 sequence is 16 residues long. CDR3 in amino acids: CASSLLAGGAPDTQYF. As DNA, the CDR3 is TGTGCCAGCAGCTTACTAGCGGGAGGGGCGCCAGATACGCAGTATTTT.

This chain connects TRBV6-2 or TRBV6-3 to TRBJ2-2; perhaps TRBD2 as D (6 bases). CDR3 length equals 15 residues. V lost 3 bases and J lost 4, with 12 bases in between. Germline loops: CDR1 MNHEY, CDR2 SVGEGT. The CDR3 region is CASSYRRGSTGELFF. The CDR3 DNA follows: TGTGCCAGCAGTTATCGTCGGGGGAGCACCGGGGAGCTGTTTTTT.

In this sample, this clone turned up once. The V gene is TRBV6-5, the J gene TRBJ2-7; 14 bases are shared with TRBD2. V lost 8 bases, J lost 0 bases, and 3 bases stayed unmatched. Germline CDR1 MNHEY, CDR2 SVGAGI. This CDR3 region has 15 residues. CDR3 loop: CASSTSGRASYEQYF. In DNA, the CDR3 is TGTGCCAGCTCGACTAGCGGGAGGGCCTCCTACGAGCAGTACTTC.

CDR3 sequence: CAWSVAPGGSYEQYF. The CDR3 DNA reads TGTGCCTGGAGTGTCGCTCCCGGAGGCTCCTACGAGCAGTACTTC. V usage is TRBV30 and J usage is TRBJ2-7, with D perhaps matching TRBD2 (5 bases). This CDR3 region has 15 residues. The germline V and J ends were trimmed by 0 bases and 0 bases, with 12 bases remaining between them. Germline-derived CDR1 and CDR2 are GTSNPN and SVGIG (reference sequence).